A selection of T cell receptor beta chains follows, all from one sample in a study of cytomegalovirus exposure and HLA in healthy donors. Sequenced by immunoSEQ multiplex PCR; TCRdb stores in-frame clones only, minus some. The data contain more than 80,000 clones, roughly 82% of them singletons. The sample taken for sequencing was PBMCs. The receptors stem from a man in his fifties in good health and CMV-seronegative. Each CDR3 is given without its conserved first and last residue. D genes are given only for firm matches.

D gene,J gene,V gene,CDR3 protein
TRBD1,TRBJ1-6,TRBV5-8,ASSRGPSPLH
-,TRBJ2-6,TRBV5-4,ASSGDSGANVLT
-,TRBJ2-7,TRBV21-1,ASSKVGGDSYEQY
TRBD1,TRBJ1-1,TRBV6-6,ASSQGQPNTEAF
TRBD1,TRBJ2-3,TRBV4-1,ASSQTRDRGLRTDTQY
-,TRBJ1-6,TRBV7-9,ASSRDSFNSPLH
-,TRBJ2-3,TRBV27,ASSSGGTRGRDTQY
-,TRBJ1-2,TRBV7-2,ASSLVGQLGNYGYT
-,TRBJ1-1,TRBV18,ASSPQTGSTEAF
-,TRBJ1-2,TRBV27,ASSLTGDGYT
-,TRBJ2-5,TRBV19,ASRPRSEGSQETQY
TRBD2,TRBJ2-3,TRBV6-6,ASTSGTSRDTQY
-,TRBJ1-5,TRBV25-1,ASSEFGQPRPQH
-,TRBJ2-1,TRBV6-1,ASSEVGARRRNEQF
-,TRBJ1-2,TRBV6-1,ASSERLYGYT
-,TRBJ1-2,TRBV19,ASSRDWVYGYT